The 22 T cell receptor beta chains in this list originate from one sample, sequenced in a study of early T cells in non-severe SARS-CoV-2 infection. Each CDR3 protein gets one entry after TCRdb re-called the 5' RACE reads with MiXCR. The repertoire has over 45,000 distinct CDR3 sequences, approximately 15% of them found once; the top ten carry 4.1%. The specimen comprised whole blood, sampled at baseline. These receptors originate from an adult who was a healthcare worker with PCR-confirmed SARS-CoV-2 infection or an uninfected control (not recorded which).

This clonotype was recorded many times. The genes are TRBV27 and TRBJ1-6; D is perhaps TRBD1 (5 bases). This CDR3 is built from 15 residues. V dropped 6 bases and J dropped 3 bases, with 12 bases sitting between them. Germline V CDR1 and CDR2: MNHEY, SMNVEV (reference sequence). CDR3: CASSWDGDYNSPLHF. CDR3 coding DNA: TGTGCCAGCAGCTGGGACGGCGACTATAATTCACCCCTCCACTTT.

This clonotype has a handful of counts. V is TRBV11-2 and J is TRBJ2-3; D gene uncertain. V was clipped by 0 bases and J by 9 bases, with 10 bases between them. The CDR3 length is 13 residues. Germline-derived CDR1 and CDR2 are SGHAT and FQNNGV. DNA of the CDR3: TGTGCCAGCAGCTTAGAGTTGGCGGCCACGCAGTATTTT. Protein product: CASSLELAATQYF.

CDR3 region: CASSFSGLSEKLFF. The CDR3 bases are TGCGCCAGCAGCTTTTCAGGCCTGAGTGAAAAACTGTTTTTT. The chain recombines TRBV5-1 with TRBJ1-4; D unclear. The CDR3 sequence is 14 residues long. Trimming took off 2 bases at V and 7 bases at J, with 12 bases between the two ends. Per germline, CDR1 SGHRS and CDR2 YFSETQ.

This chain uses TRBV5-8 with TRBJ2-7; 8 bases map to TRBD2. Germline assignment: CDR1 SGHTS and CDR2 YDEGEE. This CDR3 has 14 residues. V was pared by 4 bases and J by 2 bases, with 5 bases of the junction left unmatched. DNA for the CDR3: TGTGCCAGCAGCGAACCGGGACTAGCCTACGAGCAGTACTTC. Its translation: CASSEPGLAYEQYF.

This clonotype was counted many times. V and J are TRBV20-1 and TRBJ1-4; 7 nucleotides agree with TRBD1. V trimming: 2 bases; J trimming: 8 bases; junction bases outside the gene matches: 8. This CDR3 comprises 14 residues. CDR1 is DFQATT and CDR2 is SNEGSKA in the germline V gene (reference sequence). The CDR3 nucleotides are TGCAGTGCTAGACACGGGACAGCCCTCGAAAAACTGTTTTTT. It codes for CSARHGTALEKLFF.

The chain is built from TRBV6-6 and TRBJ2-2; 8 bases fit TRBD1. CDR1 is MNHNY and CDR2 is SVGAGI in the germline V gene (reference sequence). The CDR3 sequence is 13 residues long. Trimming removed 5 bases from V and 6 bases from J; junction bases left unmatched: 2. CDR3 sequence: CASSQTGAGELFF. The CDR3 DNA follows: TGTGCCAGCAGTCAGACAGGGGCCGGGGAGCTGTTTTTT.

This clonotype turned up a few times. DNA of the CDR3: TGCAGTGTCTACACTGGAACCTACGAGCAGTACTTC. Translated, it gives CSVYTGTYEQYF. The V and J genes are TRBV20-1 and TRBJ2-7; D not certain. The CDR3 is 12 residues long. V lost 7 bases and J lost 2, with 12 bases in between. Germline V lookup: CDR1 DFQATT, CDR2 SNEGSKA (reference sequence).

The rearrangement joins TRBV20-1 to TRBJ2-1, with D hard to call. V lost 2 bases and J lost 4, with 9 bases in between. Germline lookup yields CDR1 DFQATT and CDR2 SNEGSKA (reference sequence). The CDR3 extends over 13 amino acids. The CDR3 loop reads CSARNPSYNEQFF. The CDR3 DNA reads TGCAGTGCTAGAAACCCCTCATACAATGAGCAGTTCTTC.

The chain joins TRBV7-9 to TRBJ2-1; possible D gene TRBD2, 5 bases. Germline V CDR1 and CDR2: SEHNR, FQNEAQ (reference sequence). V was trimmed by 5 bases and J by 7 bases, leaving 12 bases between them. CDR3 length equals 13 residues. The CDR3 DNA sequence: TGTGCCAGCAGCCGTGTGAGCGGTAATGAGCAGTTCTTC. Protein: CASSRVSGNEQFF.

Only a few counts were recorded for this clonotype. The gene calls are TRBV4-1 and TRBJ1-5; a possible D gene is TRBD1 (5 bases). In germline, CDR1 is MGHRA, CDR2 YSYEKL. V lost 1 base to trimming and J lost 2 bases, with 15 bases between them. The CDR3 sequence is 17 residues long. The CDR3 nucleotides are TGCGCCAGCAGCCAAGCCCCCTCCGGGGGGGGCAATCAGCCCCAGCATTTT. Translation: CASSQAPSGGGNQPQHF.

This clonotype was counted a few times. The V call is TRBV4-2, the J call TRBJ1-4; the D is unclear. In germline, CDR1 is LGHNA, CDR2 YNFKEQ. This CDR3 is built from 13 residues. With 3 bases removed from V and 8 bases from J, the gap between germline ends came to 10 bases. This CDR3 is CASSQGIGEKLFF. CDR3 DNA sequence: TGTGCCAGCAGCCAGGGGATTGGAGAAAAACTGTTTTTT.

The chain combines TRBV4-1 with TRBJ1-2, with 7 bases identical to TRBD1. Trimming cost V 0 bases and J 0 bases; bases outside gene matches: 7. From germline, CDR1 is MGHRA and CDR2 YSYEKL. The CDR3 is 17 amino acids. The CDR3 loop is CASSQDAGQKANYGYTF. The DNA of the CDR3 is TGCGCCAGCAGCCAAGATGCGGGACAGAAAGCTAACTATGGCTACACCTTC.

The chain couples TRBV7-6 to TRBJ2-3; D uncertain. Trimming stripped 5 bases from V and 4 bases from J, with 10 bases between. Germline lookup yields CDR1 SGHVS and CDR2 FNYEAQ. The CDR3 has 13 residues. The CDR3 DNA reads TGTGCCAGCAGCCCGCTTCCCCCAGATACGCAGTATTTT. Translation: CASSPLPPDTQYF.

This clonotype was recorded a few times. V usage is TRBV4-1 and J usage is TRBJ2-1; D not certain. CDR1 is MGHRA and CDR2 is YSYEKL in the germline V gene. The CDR3 is made up of 11 amino acids. Trimming took off 6 bases at V and 10 bases at J, with 10 bases between the two ends. The CDR3, as DNA: TGCGCCAGCAGTCATAACTGGGAGCAGTTCTTC. Its protein product is CASSHNWEQFF.

The chain combines TRBV4-1 with TRBJ1-1; tentatively, D is TRBD1 (5 bases). The CDR3 is made up of 16 amino acids. CDR1 is MGHRA and CDR2 is YSYEKL in the germline V gene. V lost 0 bases to trimming and J lost 7 bases, with 18 bases between them. CDR3 sequence reads: CASSQDSQGKANEAFF. The CDR3 DNA reads as TGCGCCAGCAGCCAAGATAGCCAGGGCAAAGCCAATGAAGCTTTCTTT.

This clonotype was seen at least ten times. The chain uses TRBV5-1 and TRBJ1-6; 10 bases match TRBD1. Unmatched junction bases numbered 8, after V lost 4 bases and J lost 7 bases. The CDR3 is 16 residues long. The V gene's germline CDR1 is SGHRS and CDR2 YFSETQ. The CDR3 is CASSLQPGQGNSPLHF. CDR3 nucleotide sequence: TGCGCCAGCAGCCTACAACCGGGACAGGGGAATTCACCCCTCCACTTT.

This chain uses TRBV2 with TRBJ2-1; the match to TRBD2 covers 15 bases. J lost 8 bases, V lost 8 bases, and 4 bases had no gene match. CDR3 length: 14 amino acids. Germline CDR1 is SNHLY and CDR2 is FYNNEI. This chain's CDR3 is CASAWTSGGDEQFF. CDR3 bases: TGTGCCAGCGCCTGGACTAGCGGGGGGGATGAGCAGTTCTTC.

The table lists this clonotype with a few counts. The J gene is TRBJ2-3, the V gene TRBV5-1; D assignment may be TRBD1 or TRBD2 (5 bases each). The V gene lost 3 bases and the J gene lost 4 bases, with 21 bases spanning the gap. The CDR3 covers 17 residues. CDR1 is SGHRS, CDR2 YFSETQ, per germline. CDR3 nucleotides: TGCGCCAGCAGCTACTCCCACCGGGACCCAGCGGCAGATACGCAGTATTTT. Translated, it gives CASSYSHRDPAADTQYF.

In this sample, this clonotype turned up many times. The chain carries TRBV6-1 and TRBJ2-1, with 7 bases aligning to TRBD2. Germline loops: CDR1 MNHNS, CDR2 SASEGT. Trimming took 2 bases from V and 0 from J; bases not matched to a gene: 7. This CDR3 has 17 amino acids. The CDR3 spells CASSEYDSGSSYNEQFF. As DNA, the CDR3 is TGTGCCAGCAGTGAATATGATAGCGGGTCCTCCTACAATGAGCAGTTCTTC.

This clonotype was picked up a small number of times. CDR3 nucleotide sequence: TGTGCCAGCAGCTTCCCGACACTGGGCCGCTACGAGCAGTACTTC. Its protein product is CASSFPTLGRYEQYF. This chain joins TRBV7-8 and TRBJ2-7; no reliable D call. The CDR3 extends over 15 amino acids. Trimming stripped 3 bases from V and 3 bases from J, with 15 bases between. Germline CDR1 SGHVS, CDR2 FQNEAQ.

This chain connects TRBV5-1 to TRBJ1-1; D possibly corresponds to TRBD1 (6 bases). The CDR3 loop spans 14 amino acids. V was pared by 5 bases and J by 1 base, with 12 bases between. Looked up from germline, CDR1 is SGHRS and CDR2 is YFSETQ. The CDR3 spells CASRSTGSNTEAFF. CDR3 DNA sequence: TGCGCCAGCAGATCCACAGGGTCGAACACTGAAGCTTTCTTT.

J is TRBJ2-3 and V is TRBV10-3, with D maybe TRBD1 (6 bases). The V and J ends lost 4 bases and 3 bases respectively, with 14 bases between them. Germline V gene sequence: CDR1 ENHRY, CDR2 SYGVKD. The CDR3 length is 15 residues. CDR3 nucleotide sequence: TGTGCCATCAGTGTAAAGGGGGTTGTGACAGATACGCAGTATTTT. Its translation is CAISVKGVVTDTQYF.